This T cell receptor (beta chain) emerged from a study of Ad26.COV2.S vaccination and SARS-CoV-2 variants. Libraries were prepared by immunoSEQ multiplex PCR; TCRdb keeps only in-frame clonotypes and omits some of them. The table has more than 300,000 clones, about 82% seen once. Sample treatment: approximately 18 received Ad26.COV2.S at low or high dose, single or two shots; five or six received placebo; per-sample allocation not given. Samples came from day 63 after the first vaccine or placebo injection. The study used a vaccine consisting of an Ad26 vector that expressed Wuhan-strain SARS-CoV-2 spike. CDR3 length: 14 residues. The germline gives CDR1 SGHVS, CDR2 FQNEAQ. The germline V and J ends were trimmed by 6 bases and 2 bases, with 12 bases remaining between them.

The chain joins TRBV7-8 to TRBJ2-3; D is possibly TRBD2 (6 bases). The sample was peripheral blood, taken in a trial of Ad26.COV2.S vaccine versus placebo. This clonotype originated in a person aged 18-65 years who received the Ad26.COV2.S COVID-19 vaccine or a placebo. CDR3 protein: CASSYSGPTDTQYF. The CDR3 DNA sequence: TGTGCCAGCAGTTATAGCGGACCCACAGATACGCAGTATTTT.